The source of this TCR beta chain is a study of cytomegalovirus exposure and HLA in healthy donors. About the research overall: The roughly 110 validation repertoires matched the roughly 670 first-cohort repertoires in platform, a later analysis reported. Study conclusions and caveats: As was reported, the classifier diagnosed cytomegalovirus status with high specificity and sensitivity. Subsequent analysis revealed that first-cohort TCR clusters tended to co-occur in the 120 or so validation repertoires.

Measured with immunoSEQ multiplex PCR; TCRdb has only the in-frame clones, and not every one. The data contain 150,000 to 200,000 clones, roughly 89% of them singletons. As concerns this clone: The target antigen is unknown. One end of the junction does not line up with germline, which may come from a read error.

Germline-derived CDR1 and CDR2 are SGHTA and FQGNSA. CDR3 length: 13 residues. The chain joins TRBV7-2 to TRBJ2-1; no firm D call. The sequenced sample consisted of PBMCs. The receptor was isolated from a man aged 18 to 29 in good health and CMV-seropositive. The CDR3 protein is CASSIAERNEQFF. CDR3 nucleotide sequence: TGTGCCAGCAGCATAGCCGAGAGGAATGAGCAGTTCTTC.